Listed here are 15 T cell receptor beta chains from one sample, sequenced in a study of glioma-infiltrating T cells after dendritic cell vaccination. TCRdb's copy holds only in-frame clones and misses some; the assay was immunoSEQ multiplex PCR. The sample carries about 64,000 clones, approximately 78% recorded once. The input for sequencing was blood, taken before dendritic cell vaccination. The receptors derive from a human donor with glioblastoma.

This rearrangement joins TRBV10-3 to TRBJ2-3; D perhaps matches TRBD1 (6 bases). The V end was cut by 10 bases, the J end by 4 bases, with 15 bases between. CDR3 size: 13 residues. Germline lookup yields CDR1 ENHRY and CDR2 SYGVKD. The CDR3: CATQWQGSDTQYF. The CDR3 region has the DNA TGTGCCACCCAATGGCAGGGGTCAGATACGCAGTATTTT.

The V gene is TRBV19, the J gene TRBJ1-1; D is uncertain. The germline CDR1 and CDR2 sequences are LNHDA and SQIVND (reference sequence). The CDR3 is 12 amino acids. Trimming shortened V by 8 bases and J by 3 bases, and 10 bases separated the two germline ends. The CDR3 DNA reads TGTGCCAGTTCCGGGAGGGACACTGAAGCTTTCTTT. It translates to CASSGRDTEAFF.

The rearrangement joins TRBV28 to TRBJ2-3, with TRBD2 identical over 14 bases. Unmatched junction bases numbered 12, after V lost 4 bases and J lost 6 bases. The CDR3 runs to 18 residues. Germline assignment: CDR1 MDHEN and CDR2 SYDVKM. The CDR3 reads CASSYRTSGGSPEDTQYF. The DNA for the CDR3 is TGTGCCAGCAGTTATCGGACTAGCGGGGGGTCTCCTGAGGATACGCAGTATTTT.

This clone occurred once. The rearrangement links TRBV12-5 to TRBJ2-7; TRBD2 matches at 11 bases. Germline-derived CDR1 and CDR2 are LGHNT and FRNRAP. The CDR3 has 15 residues. With V trimmed by 2 bases and J by 5 bases, 5 bases remained unmatched. The CDR3 coding sequence is TGTGCTAGTGGTTTGTCTAGCGGGGGGTTGGACGAGCAGTACTTC. This gives the protein CASGLSSGGLDEQYF.

V is TRBV7-6 and J is TRBJ1-1; D gene unclear. Germline CDR1 SGHVS, CDR2 FNYEAQ. Trimming took 2 bases from V and 3 from J, leaving 7 bases between them. This CDR3 spans 13 amino acids. The CDR3 sequence is CASSLLVDTEAFF. CDR3 nucleotide sequence: TGTGCCAGCAGCTTATTAGTGGACACTGAAGCTTTCTTT.

CDR3 residues: CASTGPQGVYGYTF. The CDR3 DNA follows: TGTGCCAGCACAGGACCACAGGGGGTCTATGGCTACACCTTC. This rearrangement joins TRBV6-6 to TRBJ1-2; 8 bases are a match to TRBD1. V lost 7 bases to trimming and J lost 4 bases; unmatched junction nucleotides: 8. The CDR3 runs to 14 residues. Germline V gives CDR1 MNHNY, CDR2 SVGAGI (reference sequence).

This clone was recorded a few times. The chain employs TRBV4-1 and TRBJ2-7; D not resolved. The germline CDR1 and CDR2 sequences are MGHRA and YSYEKL. V lost 1 base and J lost 1, with 11 bases in between. The CDR3 contains 15 residues. CDR3 amino acids: CASSQVGSYSYEQYF. CDR3 nucleotides: TGCGCCAGCAGCCAAGTGGGCAGCTATTCCTACGAGCAGTACTTC.

This clone was recorded only once. This chain joins TRBV19 and TRBJ2-1; weak D call: TRBD1 (6 bases). This CDR3 spans 14 amino acids. Germline V gives CDR1 LNHDA, CDR2 SQIVND (reference sequence). The V and J ends lost 2 bases and 7 bases respectively, with 12 bases between them. CDR3 DNA: TGTGCCAGTAGTATATGGGGGCCAGGGAATGAGCAGTTCTTC. As protein: CASSIWGPGNEQFF.

The chain recombines TRBV6-1 with TRBJ2-1; D is unresolved. V lost 5 bases, J lost 4 bases, and 6 bases lay in between. Germline V CDR1 and CDR2: MNHNS, SASEGT. The CDR3 covers 12 residues. DNA for the CDR3: TGTGCCAGCAGTTCAGGATACAATGAGCAGTTCTTC. It translates to CASSSGYNEQFF.

This chain joins TRBV5-1 and TRBJ2-5; maybe TRBD1 (6 bases). Judging by the DNA end, TRBJ2-7 fits better; the J call may be wrong. Germline CDR1 is SGHRS and CDR2 is YFSETQ. There are 12 residues in the CDR3. This chain's CDR3 is CASSTGPYEQYF. For the CDR3, the DNA is TGCGCCAGCAGTACAGGGCCCTACGAGCAGTACTTC.

The chain is built from TRBV5-1 and TRBJ2-3; the match to TRBD2 covers 8 bases. The CDR3 extends over 15 amino acids. CDR1 is SGHRS and CDR2 is YFSETQ in the germline V gene. The trim removed 4 bases at V and 6 bases at J, leaving 10 bases unmatched. CDR3 sequence (DNA): TGCGCCAGCAGCCAGCGGGGGACCTTTTCCGATACGCAGTATTTT. As protein: CASSQRGTFSDTQYF.

The CDR3 DNA is TGCGCCAGCAGCTTGGGCGGAATAGCGGGGGGTCGGGATACGCAGTATTTT. Translation: CASSLGGIAGGRDTQYF. J is TRBJ2-3 and V is TRBV5-1; 10 nucleotides agree with TRBD2. J gave up 6 bases and V 0 bases, and 10 bases lay outside the gene matches. Germline values: CDR1 SGHRS, CDR2 YFSETQ. The CDR3 runs to 17 residues.

V gene TRBV2 combines with J gene TRBJ2-7, with 8 bases matching TRBD2. CDR1 and CDR2 from the germline V gene are SNHLY and FYNNEI. V lost 4 bases and J lost 4; bases outside the gene matches: 9. There are 15 residues in the CDR3. The CDR3 protein is CASSGDPGGLYEQYF. The CDR3 nucleotides read TGTGCCAGCAGTGGGGATCCGGGGGGGCTTTACGAGCAGTACTTC. The whole variable domain, filled in from reference TRBV2 and TRBJ2-7, reads EPEVTQTPSHQVTQMGQEVILRCVPISNHLYFYWYRQILGQKVEFLVSFYNNEISEKSEIFDDQFSVERPDGSNFTLKIRSTKLEDSAMYFCASSGDPGGLYEQYFGPGTRLTVT.

The V gene is TRBV28, the J gene TRBJ2-2, with D uncertain. The CDR3 spans 13 residues. Per germline, CDR1 MDHEN and CDR2 SYDVKM. Between the trimmed V and J ends, which lost 7 bases and 7 bases, there was a span of 13 bases. For the CDR3, the DNA is TGTGCCAGCAACCTCCATGGCGGCGGGGAGCTGTTTTTT. Amino acids: CASNLHGGGELFF.

The chain employs TRBV5-1 and TRBJ2-3, with 7 bases identical to TRBD1. The V gene end was trimmed by 3 bases and the J gene end by 6 bases; junction bases not matched to a gene: 13. The germline V gene encodes CDR1 SGHRS and CDR2 YFSETQ. The CDR3 length is 16 residues. This CDR3 reads CASSSPGTVLGDTQYF. The DNA for the CDR3 is TGCGCCAGCAGCTCGCCCGGGACAGTATTAGGGGATACGCAGTATTTT.